This TCR beta chain came from a study of cytomegalovirus exposure and HLA in healthy donors. About the study: A previous analysis identified 90 million to 140 million unique TCR beta sequences derived from some 170 million T cells. General study findings and limits: With DRB1 most and HLA-C fewest, TCR association rates differed between HLA loci in a later analysis. As a later analysis revealed, most CMV-associated TCR beta chains appeared HLA-restricted.

In regard to this clone: Its antigen remains unknown.

The PCR contained 60 Vbeta and 13 Jbeta primers. TCRdb's table, derived via immunoSEQ multiplex PCR, lists solely in-frame clones and lacks some. Of 180,000 or so clones listed, under 9.5% are singletons. This CDR3 contains 13 residues. In germline, CDR1 is SGHAT, CDR2 FQNNGV. V lost 1 base and J lost 2, with 6 bases in between. This sequence joins TRBV11-2 and TRBJ2-7, with D unresolved. Sequenced input: PBMCs. The TCR originated in a young woman in good health and CMV-seropositive. The CDR3 coding sequence is TGTGCCAGCAGCTTAGGAGTGACCTACGAGCAGTACTTC. Protein: CASSLGVTYEQYF.